Sequencing of this T cell receptor (beta chain) was carried out in a study of blood T cell repertoires in COVID-19. Cohorts were based on clinical histories the participants reported. The CDR3 spans 17 residues. The V gene end was trimmed by 2 bases and the J gene end by 4 bases; junction bases not matched to a gene: 12. Germline V lookup: CDR1 SQVTM, CDR2 ANQGSEA. Methods used by the authors: Reference gene primer amplification yielded estimated nucleated cell counts. Assay: immunoSEQ multiplex PCR; the TCRdb copy retains only in-frame clones and omits some. The DNA gave D and trimming, while V, J and clone size come from that table. The table has roughly 150,000 clones, approximately 88% seen once; the top ten hold 5.2%.

The specimen sequenced was PBMCs or T cells enriched from blood (not recorded which). The source of this sequence is a man between 65 and 85 years old who had been exposed to COVID-19. This chain links TRBV29-1 with TRBJ2-1, with 9 bases identical to TRBD1. CDR3 nucleotide sequence: TGCAGCGTTGAATTTTTCCCCGGACAGGGGAGATACAATGAGCAGTTCTTC. Protein product: CSVEFFPGQGRYNEQFF.